There are a few counts of the clone carrying this TCR beta chain. Its antigen is still unknown. Data came from immunoSEQ multiplex PCR; TCRdb stores just in-frame clones and leaves some out. Here the sample spans just under 30,000 clones, roughly four fifths being singletons. The data belong to a study of vaccination effects on CD4 cells after COVID-19. Trimming removed 7 bases at V and 2 bases at J, with 15 bases between. In germline, CDR1 is LNHDA, CDR2 SQIVND (reference sequence). This CDR3 is 14 amino acids long. Sequencing was preceded by expansion of antigen-specific CD4+ T cells with viral peptide pools in the ViraFEST assay. Following a roughly 11-day culture, CD4+ T cells were purified. Participants were vaccinated with two doses of either the BNT162b2 or mRNA-1273 vaccine.

V is TRBV19 and J is TRBJ2-7; perhaps TRBD2 as D (5 bases). This material consisted of CD4+ T cells from PBMCs cultured with HCoV-OC43 spike peptides, taken after COVID-19 vaccination. Subset indicated: HCoV-OC43 spike overlapping peptide pool stimulation. The sequence was obtained from a human donor who received a COVID-19 vaccine. CDR3 DNA: TGTGCCAGTAATCCAGCAGTGGGAGCCTACGAGCAGTACTTC. This gives the protein CASNPAVGAYEQYF.